These 7 T cell receptor beta chains were sequenced from one sample in a study of shared clonotypes between healthy human individuals. Measured with immunoSEQ multiplex PCR; TCRdb has only the in-frame clones, and not every one. This repertoire shows around 700,000 clones, around 67% found once; its top ten account for about 1.7%. Sequenced input: memory CD4+ T cells sorted from blood. As to subset: CD45RA-negative fraction. The source of these receptors is a woman in her thirties in good health.

This clone was counted ten times or more. Other DNA sequences in the same sample also yield this CDR3. The rearrangement uses TRBV7-8 and TRBJ2-7; TRBD1 agrees at 10 bases. The V segment lost 5 bases and the J segment 2 bases; nucleotides outside the gene matches: 6. The CDR3 is 15 amino acids. CDR1 and CDR2 (germline): SGHVS, FQNEAQ. This CDR3 is CASSPRTGGTYEQYF. The DNA of the CDR3 is TGTGCCAGCAGCCCGAGGACAGGGGGGACCTACGAGCAGTACTTC.

This chain joins TRBV9 and TRBJ2-3; possibly TRBD2 for D (5 bases). The CDR3 consists of 14 residues. V was shortened by 3 bases and J by 3 bases, with 11 bases between the two germline ends. Germline V lookup: CDR1 SGDLS, CDR2 YYNGEE. DNA for the CDR3: TGTGCCAGCAGCGCTAGGACTGGAACAGATACGCAGTATTTT. Translated, it gives CASSARTGTDTQYF.

The CDR3 coding sequence is TGTGCCAGCAGTCCCCCTTCCGGGGGCGAGCAGTACTTC. Translation: CASSPPSGGEQYF. The rearrangement joins TRBV6-5 to TRBJ2-7; TRBD2 is a possible D gene (6 bases). The length of the CDR3 is 13 residues. Germline loops: CDR1 MNHEY, CDR2 SVGAGI. The V gene lost 5 bases and the J gene lost 6 bases, with 14 bases spanning the gap.

This rearrangement joins TRBV30 to TRBJ2-1, with D maybe TRBD2 (6 bases). Germline V gives CDR1 GTSNPN, CDR2 SVGIG (reference sequence). The CDR3 totals 16 residues. The ends were cut back, 0 bases at V and 3 bases at J, with 15 bases in the middle. The CDR3 region is CAWSVRERLIYNEQFF. The CDR3 DNA reads as TGTGCCTGGAGTGTACGGGAGCGACTAATCTACAATGAGCAGTTCTTC.

The chain recombines TRBV19 with TRBJ1-1; D unresolved. With 6 bases removed from V and 4 bases from J, the gap between germline ends came to 12 bases. Looked up from germline, CDR1 is LNHDA and CDR2 is SQIVND (reference sequence). The CDR3 length is 13 residues. In DNA form, the CDR3 reads TGTGCCAGTAGCAGGACCTGGGGCACTGAAGCTTTCTTT. Its protein product is CASSRTWGTEAFF.

This clone showed up many times. The same CDR3 arises from other DNA sequences in this sample as well. The genes are TRBV19 and TRBJ1-1, with D possibly TRBD1 on 5 matching bases. The germline V gene encodes CDR1 LNHDA and CDR2 SQIVND (reference sequence). V lost 5 bases to trimming and J lost 0 bases, with 10 bases between them. The CDR3 has 14 residues. The CDR3: CASSRGQLNTEAFF. CDR3 nucleotides: TGTGCCAGTAGTCGAGGACAATTGAACACTGAAGCTTTCTTT.

CDR3 nucleotide sequence: TGTGCCAGTCGGGACAGGGATTTCTACGAGCAGTACTTC. Protein sequence: CASRDRDFYEQYF. The chain links TRBV27 to TRBJ2-7, with 9 bases aligning to TRBD1. Germline V gene data show CDR1 as MNHEY and CDR2 as SMNVEV (reference sequence). The CDR3 has 13 amino acids. The V gene end was trimmed by 9 bases and the J gene end by 3 bases; junction bases not matched to a gene: 6.